A single sample is the source of the 17 T cell receptor beta chains below, sequenced in a study of T cells expressing NK-cell markers. TCRdb re-called the 5' RACE reads and catalogs CDR3 proteins one per entry, DNA excluded. Here the sample table reports about 460,000 distinct CDR3 sequences. Sequenced input: blood T cells: a sorted CD56 or NKG2C T cell subset, CD4+ or CD8+ T cells, or bulk PBMC T cells (not recorded which). The receptors originated from a woman aged 45-65 years in good health.

The chain is built from TRBV2 and TRBJ2-5. CDR1 SNHLY and CDR2 FYNNEI come from the germline V gene. The CDR3 loop spans 13 amino acids. The CDR3 loop is CASMMSLQETQYF. Filled out from reference TRBV2 and TRBJ2-5, the complete variable domain reads EPEVTQTPSHQVTQMGQEVILRCVPISNHLYFYWYRQILGQKVEFLVSFYNNEISEKSEIFDDQFSVERPDGSNFTLKIRSTKLEDSAMYFCASMMSLQETQYFGPGTRLLVL.

The J gene is TRBJ2-5, the V gene TRBV3-1; TCRdb's assignment of TRBD2 cannot be checked, as there is no DNA. The CDR3 covers 15 residues. Germline V lookup: CDR1 LGHDT, CDR2 YNNKEL (reference sequence). The CDR3 here is CASSRTSGRQETQYF.

This chain joins TRBV28 and TRBJ1-1; checking the TCRdb D call of TRBD1 is not possible without DNA. This CDR3 has 15 residues. In germline, CDR1 is MDHEN, CDR2 SYDVKM. The CDR3 here is CASSLWLGGSTEAFF.

V is TRBV10-3 and J is TRBJ2-1; as DNA is missing, the TRBD2 call by TCRdb cannot be tested. Germline V lookup: CDR1 ENHRY, CDR2 SYGVKD. This CDR3 is 13 amino acids long. The CDR3 spells CAPTGRTYNEQFF.

CDR3 region: CASSPMTGELDEQFF. The V and J genes are TRBV5-1 and TRBJ2-1; TCRdb gives TRBD1 as the D gene, but with no DNA this cannot be confirmed. The CDR3 has 15 residues. CDR1 SGHRS and CDR2 YFSETQ come from the germline V gene.

The rearrangement joins TRBV15 to TRBJ1-4. From germline, CDR1 is LNHNV and CDR2 YYDKDF (reference sequence). The CDR3 length is 15 residues. The CDR3: CATSRTGATNEKLFF.

Here the CDR3 reads CSARSPSGLRTDTQYF. The gene calls are TRBV20-1 and TRBJ2-3; TCRdb names TRBD2, which stays unverified in the absence of DNA. CDR1 and CDR2 (germline): DFQATT, SNEGSKA (reference sequence). The CDR3 extends over 16 amino acids.

The rearrangement joins TRBV2 to TRBJ2-2. The CDR3 is made up of 15 amino acids. Germline V lookup: CDR1 SNHLY, CDR2 FYNNEI. The CDR3 here is CASSEVGSSTGELFF.

V is TRBV18 and J is TRBJ2-5. Germline CDR1 is KGHSH and CDR2 is LQKENI. This CDR3 spans 16 amino acids. CDR3 residues: CASSPGVEEYQETQYF.

The CDR3 sequence: CASDRGSYGYTF. This chain connects TRBV19 to TRBJ1-2; TCRdb gives TRBD1 as the D gene, but with no DNA this cannot be confirmed. From germline, CDR1 is LNHDA and CDR2 SQIVND (reference sequence). CDR3 size: 12 residues.

The chain combines TRBV18 with TRBJ2-3. Germline-derived CDR1 and CDR2 are KGHSH and LQKENI. The CDR3 contains 17 residues. CDR3 in amino acids: CASSPPDAVTSTDTQYF.

CDR3 sequence reads: CASRPSGLQETQYF. The chain combines TRBV7-9 with TRBJ2-5; the TCRdb D gene call, TRBD2, has no DNA to confirm it. The CDR3 has 14 amino acids. CDR1 and CDR2 from the germline V gene are SEHNR and FQNEAQ (reference sequence).

The chain joins TRBV29-1 to TRBJ1-2; the TCRdb call, TRBD1, lacks DNA for checking. This CDR3 is 14 amino acids long. Germline V gene data show CDR1 as SQVTM and CDR2 as ANQGSEA. The CDR3 is CSVGRDRDNYGYTF.

The CDR3 region is CSATRDPEYNEQFF. V and J are TRBV20-1 and TRBJ2-1; lacking DNA, the TRBD1 call made by TCRdb goes unchecked. The CDR3 covers 14 residues. Germline CDR1 DFQATT, CDR2 SNEGSKA (reference sequence).

The chain combines TRBV24-1 with TRBJ1-3; TCRdb calls TRBD1, which cannot be checked without DNA. CDR1 KGHDR and CDR2 SFDVKD come from the germline V gene. CDR3 length: 15 residues. The CDR3 sequence is CATSDPTGAGNTIYF.

V and J are TRBV10-2 and TRBJ2-1; the D call of TRBD1 rests on TCRdb alone, since no DNA is present to check it. Germline CDR1 WSHSY, CDR2 SAAADI. The CDR3 has 16 residues. The CDR3 loop is CASSWELRATYNEQFF.

V gene TRBV20-1 combines with J gene TRBJ2-1; there is no DNA to check the TCRdb D call of TRBD1. CDR3 length: 15 residues. Germline values: CDR1 DFQATT, CDR2 SNEGSKA (reference sequence). The CDR3 sequence is CSARQDRGPRNEQFF.